One sample yielded the 7 T cell receptor beta chains listed below, sequenced in a study of blood T cells in healthy people across ages. A second roughly 6 to 11 cycle PCR used barcoded and J-beta primers. TCRdb re-derived calls from the 5' RACE reads in MiXCR, one entry per CDR3 protein. The sample holds about 1,500,000 distinct CDR3 sequences, over 25% seen once. The sample comprised blood. These TCRs come from a woman aged 25-40 years in good health.

V usage is TRBV5-1 and J usage is TRBJ1-1; D gene uncertain. This CDR3 has 15 residues. Trimming shortened V by 4 bases and J by 2 bases, and 15 bases separated the two germline ends. Germline CDR1 SGHRS, CDR2 YFSETQ. DNA of the CDR3: TGCGCCAGCAGCCCGCTTATAACCGATAACACTGAAGCTTTCTTT. This encodes CASSPLITDNTEAFF.

Ten or more counts support this clonotype. V usage is TRBV20-1 and J usage is TRBJ1-2, with 9 bases matching TRBD1. Looked up from germline, CDR1 is DFQATT and CDR2 is SNEGSKA (reference sequence). The CDR3 spans 15 residues. With 5 bases clipped from V and 7 bases from J, the junction kept 14 bases outside the gene matches. Here the CDR3 DNA reads TGCAGTGCTCCGGGACAGGGCGCACGGGCGGCTGGCTACACCTTC. Protein: CSAPGQGARAAGYTF.

This clonotype is a singleton in its sample. J is TRBJ2-5 and V is TRBV21-1; the table's D gene call, TRBD2, was not cross checked with the DNA. TRBV21-1 is annotated as a pseudogene. This CDR3 is 15 amino acids long. In DNA form, the CDR3 reads TGTGCCAGGGCCGCGGAGGGCAGCCGGCAAGAGACCCAGTACTTC. It yields the protein CARAAEGSRQETQYF.

CDR3 nucleotides: TGTGCCAGCAGCTGGAGCCACAGGGCTGGCACAGATACGCAGTATTTT. Its translation: CASSWSHRAGTDTQYF. The chain uses TRBV5-5 and TRBJ2-3; tentative D call: TRBD1 (6 bases). CDR3 length equals 16 residues. Trimming cost V 3 bases and J 1 base, with 15 bases left between them. Germline V lookup: CDR1 SGHKS, CDR2 YYEKEE (reference sequence).

The J gene is TRBJ2-7, the V gene TRBV7-2; 11 bases are a match to TRBD2. CDR1 and CDR2 (germline): SGHTA, FQGNSA. After removal of 7 bases from V and 6 bases from J, the junction contained 8 bases not matched to a gene. The CDR3 loop spans 14 amino acids. The CDR3 DNA reads as TGTGCCAGCACCCCGACTAGCGGGGCGGGCGAGCAGTACTTC. It translates to CASTPTSGAGEQYF. The variable domain in full, with the rest retrieved from reference TRBV7-2 and TRBJ2-7, is GAGVSQSPSNKVTEKGKDVELRCDPISGHTALYWYRQSLGQGLEFLIYFQGNSAPDKSGLPSDRFSAERTGGSVSTLTIQRTQQEDSAVYLCASTPTSGAGEQYFGPGTRLTVT.

V is TRBV5-1 and J is TRBJ1-2; maybe TRBD1 (5 bases). The CDR3 is made up of 14 amino acids. CDR1 and CDR2 from the germline V gene are SGHRS and YFSETQ. V was clipped by 4 bases and J by 0 bases, with 10 bases between them. The CDR3 protein is CASSHETANYGYTF. CDR3 sequence (DNA): TGCGCCAGCAGCCATGAGACAGCTAACTATGGCTACACCTTC.

This clonotype was picked up many times. The chain employs TRBV7-9 and TRBJ1-2, with no clear D. Trimming left V 1 base short and J 4 bases short, with 13 bases between. The germline gives CDR1 SEHNR, CDR2 FQNEAQ (reference sequence). The CDR3 consists of 15 residues. CDR3 protein: CASSLVKEGGYGYTF. CDR3 sequence (DNA): TGTGCCAGCAGCTTAGTCAAGGAGGGTGGCTATGGCTACACCTTC.